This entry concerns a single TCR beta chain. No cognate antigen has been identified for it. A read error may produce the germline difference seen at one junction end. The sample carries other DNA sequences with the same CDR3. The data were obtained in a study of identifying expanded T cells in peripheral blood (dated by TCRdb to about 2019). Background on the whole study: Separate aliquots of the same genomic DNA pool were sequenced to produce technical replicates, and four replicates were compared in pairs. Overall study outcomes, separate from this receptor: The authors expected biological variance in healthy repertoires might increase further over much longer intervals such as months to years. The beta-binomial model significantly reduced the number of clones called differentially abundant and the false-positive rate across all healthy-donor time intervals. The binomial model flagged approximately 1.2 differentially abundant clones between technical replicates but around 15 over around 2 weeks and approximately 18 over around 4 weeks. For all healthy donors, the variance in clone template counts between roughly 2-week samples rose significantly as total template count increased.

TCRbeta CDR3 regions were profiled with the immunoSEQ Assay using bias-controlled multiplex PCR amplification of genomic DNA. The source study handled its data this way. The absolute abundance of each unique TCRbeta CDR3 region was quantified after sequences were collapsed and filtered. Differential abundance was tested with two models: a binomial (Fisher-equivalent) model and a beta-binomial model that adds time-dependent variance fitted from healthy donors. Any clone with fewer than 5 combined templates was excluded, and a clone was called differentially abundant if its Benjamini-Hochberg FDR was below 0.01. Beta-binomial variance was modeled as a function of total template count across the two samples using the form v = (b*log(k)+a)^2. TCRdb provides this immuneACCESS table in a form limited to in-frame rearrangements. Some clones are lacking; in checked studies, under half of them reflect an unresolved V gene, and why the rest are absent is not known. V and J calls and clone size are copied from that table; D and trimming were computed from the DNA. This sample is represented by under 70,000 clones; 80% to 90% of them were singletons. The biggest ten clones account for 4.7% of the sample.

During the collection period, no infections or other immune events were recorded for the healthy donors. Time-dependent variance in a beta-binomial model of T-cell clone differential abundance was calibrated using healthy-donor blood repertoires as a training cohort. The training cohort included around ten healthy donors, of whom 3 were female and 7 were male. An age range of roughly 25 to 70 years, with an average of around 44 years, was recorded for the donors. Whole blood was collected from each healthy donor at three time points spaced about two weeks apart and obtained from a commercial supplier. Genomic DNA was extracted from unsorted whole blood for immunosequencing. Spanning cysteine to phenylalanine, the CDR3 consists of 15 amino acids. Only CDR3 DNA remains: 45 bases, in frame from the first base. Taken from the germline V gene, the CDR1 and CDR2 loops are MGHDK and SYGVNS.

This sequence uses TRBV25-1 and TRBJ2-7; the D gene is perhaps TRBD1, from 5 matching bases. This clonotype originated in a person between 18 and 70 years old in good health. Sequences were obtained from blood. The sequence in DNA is TGTGCCAGCAGTGAGGGGCGGCAGGGTCAGGACGAGCAATACTTC. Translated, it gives CASSEGRQGQDEQYF.